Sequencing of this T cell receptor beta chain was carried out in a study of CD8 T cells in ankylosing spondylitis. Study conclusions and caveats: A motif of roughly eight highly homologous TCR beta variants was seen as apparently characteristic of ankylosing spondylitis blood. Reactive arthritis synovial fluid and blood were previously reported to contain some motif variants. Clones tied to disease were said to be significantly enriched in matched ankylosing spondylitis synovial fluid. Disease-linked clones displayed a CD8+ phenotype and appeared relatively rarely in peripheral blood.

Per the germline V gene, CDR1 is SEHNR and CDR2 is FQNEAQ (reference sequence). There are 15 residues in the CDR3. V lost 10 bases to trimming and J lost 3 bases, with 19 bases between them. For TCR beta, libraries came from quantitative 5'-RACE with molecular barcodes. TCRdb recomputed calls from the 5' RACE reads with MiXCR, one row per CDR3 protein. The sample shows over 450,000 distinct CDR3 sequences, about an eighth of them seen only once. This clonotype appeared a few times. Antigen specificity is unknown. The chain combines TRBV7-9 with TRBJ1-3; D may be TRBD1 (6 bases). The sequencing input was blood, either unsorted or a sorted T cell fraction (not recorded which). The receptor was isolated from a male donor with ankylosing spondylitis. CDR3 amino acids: CAILLRTANGNTIYF. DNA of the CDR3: TGTGCCATCCTATTGAGGACAGCCAATGGAAACACCATATATTTT.